This record covers a single T cell receptor beta chain. The source of the sample is a study of shared clonotypes between healthy human individuals. CDR3 length: 13 residues. The V gene's germline CDR1 is SNHLY and CDR2 FYNNEI. Losses at the gene ends were 7 bases for V and 3 bases for J; bases not matched to a gene: 5. This was a deep-level run. Authors' methods: ImmunoSEQ supplied junction-only sequences lacking quality scores, so filtering was different. Generated by immunoSEQ multiplex PCR, the TCRdb table keeps only in-frame clones and is missing some. V, J and clone size reflect that table, while D and trimming were determined from the DNA. The repertoire holds about 2,500,000 clones, with more than 80% as singletons.

The clonotype comes from a man younger than 30 in good health. The chain has TRBV2 and TRBJ2-7, with 8 bases that match TRBD2. The sequencing sample was made of naive CD4+ T cells sorted from blood. As to subset: CD45RA+ positively selected. CDR3 sequence: CASTPGTSYEQYF. CDR3 coding DNA: TGTGCCAGCACACCCGGGACTAGCTACGAGCAGTACTTC.